This is a list of T cell receptor beta chains from one sample in a study of blood T cell repertoires in COVID-19. Only in-frame clones appear in the TCRdb table, and some are missing; sequencing was by immunoSEQ multiplex PCR. The sample contains about 320,000 clones, approximately 82% of which appear only once. Sequencing used peripheral blood. The receptors come from a woman aged 45-59 years with acute or convalescent COVID-19. Each CDR3 is given with its conserved first and last residue. D genes are given only for firm matches. Rows may omit the clone size; those that give it use once, few, many or a size class.

J | size | V | D | DNA | CDR3
TRBJ1-5 | NA | TRBV28 | NA | TGTGCCAGCAGCATGACAGTCAATCAGCCCCAGCATTTT | CASSMTVNQPQHF
TRBJ1-1 | NA | TRBV6-5 | TRBD1 | TGTGCCAGCCATTACTTCGACAGGGGCGCTTTCTTT | CASHYFDRGAFF
TRBJ1-1 | NA | TRBV6-5 | TRBD1 | TGTGCCAGCAGTACTTGGACAGGGGGCGGCACTGAAGCTTTCTTT | CASSTWTGGGTEAFF
TRBJ2-2 | NA | TRBV30 | TRBD1 | TGTGCCTGGGAGACAGGGATAAGGAACACCGGGGAGCTGTTTTTT | CAWETGIRNTGELFF
TRBJ2-1 | NA | TRBV2 | NA | TGTGCCAGCAGTTCTCGACTGGACAATGAGCAGTTCTTC | CASSSRLDNEQFF
TRBJ2-5 | few | TRBV5-1 | TRBD2 | TGCGCCAGCGCTGCTCGCGGGGGGTCCCAAGAGACCCAGTACTTC | CASAARGGSQETQYF
TRBJ1-1 | NA | TRBV6-2/TRBV6-3 | TRBD1 | TGTGCCAGCAGTTACCCAGGGACAGGTCAAGCTTTCTTT | CASSYPGTGQAFF
TRBJ1-4 | few | TRBV6-5 | NA | TGTGCCACCCACCTCGGGGTGACAACTAATGAAAAACTGTTTTTT | CATHLGVTTNEKLFF
TRBJ1-5 | once | TRBV4-3 | NA | TGCGCCAGCAGCCAAGAGTTGAGTCAGCCCCAGCATTTT | CASSQELSQPQHF
TRBJ1-2 | once | TRBV19 | NA | TGTGCCAGTAGTAGCCCGAATCCTGGCTTCTCACGTCCGGGCTACACCTTC | CASSSPNPGFSRPGYTF
TRBJ2-5 | NA | TRBV18 | NA | TGTGCCAGCTCACCGACCTCAGGGGAGGAGACCCAGTACTTC | CASSPTSGEETQYF
TRBJ1-1 | NA | TRBV5-4 | TRBD1 | TGTGCCAGCAGCTGGGGACAGGGAGGGGGATTGAACACTGAAGCTTTCTTT | CASSWGQGGGLNTEAFF
TRBJ2-5 | NA | TRBV7-9 | NA | TGTGCCAGCAGGTGGGGCCACCAAGAGACCCAGTACTTC | CASRWGHQETQYF
TRBJ2-7 | NA | TRBV7-2 | NA | TGTGCCAGCGGGGCGGCGAGCTCCTACGAGCAGTACTTC | CASGAASSYEQYF
TRBJ2-7 | once | TRBV7-9 | TRBD1 | TGTGCCAGCAGCTTGGGGACAGAGGCCTACGAGCAGTACTTC | CASSLGTEAYEQYF
TRBJ1-1 | NA | TRBV28 | NA | TGTGCCAGCAGTTTCAACAGTAACACTGAAGCTTTCTTT | CASSFNSNTEAFF
TRBJ2-7 | NA | TRBV4-3 | TRBD1 | TGCGCCAGCAGTCCGGGGACAGGGGGTATCTACGAGCAGTACTTC | CASSPGTGGIYEQYF
TRBJ2-2 | NA | TRBV7-9 | NA | TGTGCCCCCCGAGCAGGGGGGACCGGGGAGCTGTTTTTT | CAPRAGGTGELFF
TRBJ1-5 | once | TRBV2 | NA | TGTGCCAGCAGTGAACGGCAGGGTAATCAGCCCCAGCATTTT | CASSERQGNQPQHF
TRBJ1-2 | NA | TRBV5-8 | NA | TGTGCCAGCAGCTTGGTGTCGGCTTCGGGAATTGGCTATGGCTACACCTTC | CASSLVSASGIGYGYTF
TRBJ1-1 | NA | TRBV12-3/TRBV12-4 | NA | TGTGCCAGCAGGAGGTCCTATGAAGCTTTCTTT | CASRRSYEAFF
TRBJ1-2 | NA | TRBV19 | TRBD1 | TGTGCCAGTTTCGGCCGACAGGGGTGGAGCTACACCTTC | CASFGRQGWSYTF
TRBJ1-2 | few | TRBV24-1 | TRBD1 | TGTGCCACCAGTGATACGACAGGGTATGGCTACACCTTC | CATSDTTGYGYTF
TRBJ2-1 | NA | TRBV2 | NA | TGTGCCAGCAGGAAGGGAGGAGATGAGCAGTTCTTC | CASRKGGDEQFF
TRBJ2-5 | NA | TRBV6-2/TRBV6-3 | TRBD2 | TGTGCCAGCAGCTATAGCGGGGAAGAGACCCAGTACTTC | CASSYSGEETQYF
TRBJ1-5 | NA | TRBV2 | NA | TGTGCCAGCACAAAGGAGAGGGAGGGCAATCAGCCCCAGCATTTT | CASTKEREGNQPQHF
TRBJ1-6 | NA | TRBV7-9 | TRBD1 | TGTGCCAGCAGCTCATTTGGGACAGATAATTCACCCCTCCACTTT | CASSSFGTDNSPLHF
TRBJ2-3 | NA | TRBV4-3 | NA | TGCGCCAGCAGCCAATTAGCGCTGGGCACAGATACGCAGTATTTT | CASSQLALGTDTQYF
TRBJ2-3 | NA | TRBV10-3 | TRBD2 | TGTGCCATCAGTGATCTAGCGGGTAGTGCAGATACGCAGTATTTT | CAISDLAGSADTQYF
TRBJ2-1 | NA | TRBV2 | TRBD1 | TGTGCCACCCAAGGGACAGGGTATTCCCGTGAGCAGTTCTTC | CATQGTGYSREQFF
TRBJ2-1 | NA | TRBV19 | TRBD1 | TGTGCCAGTAGTCCCAGGGGGAGCTCCTACAATGAGCAGTTCTTC | CASSPRGSSYNEQFF
TRBJ2-7 | NA | TRBV7-6 | TRBD2 | TGTGCCAGCAGCTTAGCTAGCGGGGATAACTACGAGCAGTACTTC | CASSLASGDNYEQYF
TRBJ2-5 | NA | TRBV5-4 | TRBD1 | TGTGCCAGCAGGCGGGACAGGGCTACAATGCGCCAAGAGACCCAGTACTTC | CASRRDRATMRQETQYF
TRBJ1-5 | NA | TRBV5-1 | TRBD1 | TGCGCCAGCAGCTTGGTGTCAGGGGGAGATCAGCCCCAGCATTTT | CASSLVSGGDQPQHF
TRBJ1-1 | NA | TRBV7-2 | NA | TGTGCCAGCAGCCCCGGACAGCTAAACACTGAAGCTTTCTTT | CASSPGQLNTEAFF
TRBJ1-2 | NA | TRBV25-1 | NA | TGTGCCAGCAGTGAAGATCTGGCAGGGAGGAATGGCTACACCTTC | CASSEDLAGRNGYTF
TRBJ2-1 | once | TRBV6-5 | TRBD2 | TGTGCCAGCAGCCAGGGACTACCGATAAACAATGAGCAGTTCTTC | CASSQGLPINNEQFF
TRBJ1-5 | NA | TRBV5-6 | TRBD1 | TGTGCCAGCACCTCTTTTAGGGACAGGGGGCTGAGCAATCAGCCCCAGCATTTT | CASTSFRDRGLSNQPQHF
TRBJ1-4 | NA | TRBV4-1 | NA | TGCGCCAGCAGCTTATGGTTGACGGGGATGGCAACTAATGAAAAACTGTTTTTT | CASSLWLTGMATNEKLFF
TRBJ1-2 | NA | TRBV5-6 | TRBD1 | TGTGCCAGCAGCCCCGGGACAGGGACGTTTGGCTACACCTTC | CASSPGTGTFGYTF
TRBJ2-7 | NA | TRBV4-2 | NA | TGTGCCAGCAGCTCGGAGGGGTTCTACGAGCAGTACTTC | CASSSEGFYEQYF
TRBJ2-2 | NA | TRBV6-5 | NA | TGTGCCAGCAGTTACTTGACAGCCGCAGGCACCGGGGAGCTGTTTTTT | CASSYLTAAGTGELFF
TRBJ2-2 | NA | TRBV7-9 | TRBD2 | TGTGCTTTCTGGACTAGCGGGACGAACACCGGGGAGCTGTTTTTT | CAFWTSGTNTGELFF
TRBJ1-4 | NA | TRBV3-1/TRBV3-2 | NA | TGTGCCAGCAGCCGCCTACGTGAAAAACTGTTTTTT | CASSRLREKLFF
TRBJ1-4 | NA | TRBV10-3 | NA | TGTGCCATCAGTGATGGGCCCCTGTACAGAAGAGAAAAACTGTTTTTT | CAISDGPLYRREKLFF
TRBJ2-3 | NA | TRBV29-1 | NA | TGCAGCGTTGAAAGCGATACGCAGTATTTT | CSVESDTQYF
TRBJ2-2 | NA | TRBV7-9 | TRBD1 | TGTGCCAGCAGAGAGGACAGGGGGCAGAGCGGGGAGCTGTTTTTT | CASREDRGQSGELFF